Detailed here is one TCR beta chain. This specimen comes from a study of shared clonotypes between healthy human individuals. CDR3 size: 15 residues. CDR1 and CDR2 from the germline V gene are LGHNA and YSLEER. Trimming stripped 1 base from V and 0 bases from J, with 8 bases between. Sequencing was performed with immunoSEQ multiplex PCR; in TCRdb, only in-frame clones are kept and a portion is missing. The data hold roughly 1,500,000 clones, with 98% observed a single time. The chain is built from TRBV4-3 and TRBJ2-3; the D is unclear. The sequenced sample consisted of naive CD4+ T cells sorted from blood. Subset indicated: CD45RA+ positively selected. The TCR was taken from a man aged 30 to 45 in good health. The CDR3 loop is CASSQASVSTDTQYF. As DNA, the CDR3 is TGCGCCAGCAGCCAAGCGTCCGTCAGCACAGATACGCAGTATTTT.